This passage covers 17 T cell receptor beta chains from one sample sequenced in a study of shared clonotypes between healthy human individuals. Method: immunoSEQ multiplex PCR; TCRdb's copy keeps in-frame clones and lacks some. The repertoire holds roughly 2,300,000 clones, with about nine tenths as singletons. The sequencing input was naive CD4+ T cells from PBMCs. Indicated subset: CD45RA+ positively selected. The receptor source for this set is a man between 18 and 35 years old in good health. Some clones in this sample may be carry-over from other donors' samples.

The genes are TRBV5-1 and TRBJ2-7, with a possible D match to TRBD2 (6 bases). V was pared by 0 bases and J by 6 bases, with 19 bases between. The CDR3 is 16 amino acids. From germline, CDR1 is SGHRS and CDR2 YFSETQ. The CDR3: CASSLAVAGTGGEQYF. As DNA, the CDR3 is TGCGCCAGCAGCTTGGCGGTTGCCGGGACCGGGGGCGAGCAGTACTTC.

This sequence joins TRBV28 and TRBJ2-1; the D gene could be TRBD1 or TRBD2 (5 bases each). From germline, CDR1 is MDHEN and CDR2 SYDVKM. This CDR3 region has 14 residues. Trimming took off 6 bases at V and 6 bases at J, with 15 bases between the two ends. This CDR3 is CASRSRGTGNEQFF. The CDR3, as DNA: TGTGCCAGCAGATCCAGAGGGACGGGCAATGAGCAGTTCTTC.

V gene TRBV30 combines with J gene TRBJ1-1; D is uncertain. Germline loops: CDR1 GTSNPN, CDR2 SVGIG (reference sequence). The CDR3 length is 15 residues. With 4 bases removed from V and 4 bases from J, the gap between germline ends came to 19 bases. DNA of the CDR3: TGTGCCTGGACCCGTAGCTTGTTGGCGAGCACTGAAGCTTTCTTT. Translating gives CAWTRSLLASTEAFF.

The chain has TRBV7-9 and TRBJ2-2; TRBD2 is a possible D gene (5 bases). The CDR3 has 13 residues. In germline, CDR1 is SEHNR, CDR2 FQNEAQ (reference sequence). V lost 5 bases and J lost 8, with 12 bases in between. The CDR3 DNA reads TGTGCCAGCAGCCTCGTAGGGAGTGGGGAGCTGTTTTTT. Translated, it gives CASSLVGSGELFF.

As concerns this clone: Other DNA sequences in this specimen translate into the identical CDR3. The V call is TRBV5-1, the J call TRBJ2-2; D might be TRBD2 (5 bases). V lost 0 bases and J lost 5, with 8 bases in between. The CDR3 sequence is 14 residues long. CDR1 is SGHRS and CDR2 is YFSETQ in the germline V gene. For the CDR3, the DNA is TGCGCCAGCAGCTTGGCGGGATCGACCGGGGAGCTGTTTTTT. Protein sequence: CASSLAGSTGELFF.

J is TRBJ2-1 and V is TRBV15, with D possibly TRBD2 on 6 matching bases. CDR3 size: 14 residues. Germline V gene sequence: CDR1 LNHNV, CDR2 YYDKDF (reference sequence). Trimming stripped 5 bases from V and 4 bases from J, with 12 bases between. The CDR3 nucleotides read TGTGCCACCAGCGGGGGACTTTTATACAATGAGCAGTTCTTC. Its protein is CATSGGLLYNEQFF. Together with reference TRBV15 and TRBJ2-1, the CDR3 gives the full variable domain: DAMVIQNPRYQVTQFGKPVTLSCSQTLNHNVMYWYQQKSSQAPKLLFHYYDKDFNNEADTPDNFQSRRPNTSFCFLDIRSPGLGDTAMYLCATSGGLLYNEQFFGPGTRLTVL.

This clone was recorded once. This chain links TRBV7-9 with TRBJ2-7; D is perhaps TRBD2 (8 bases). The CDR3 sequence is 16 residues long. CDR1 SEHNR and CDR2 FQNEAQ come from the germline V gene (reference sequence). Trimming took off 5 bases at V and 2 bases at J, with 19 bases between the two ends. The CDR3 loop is CASSPRGGGGTYEQYF. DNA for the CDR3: TGTGCCAGCAGCCCCAGAGGGGGCGGGGGGACCTACGAGCAGTACTTC. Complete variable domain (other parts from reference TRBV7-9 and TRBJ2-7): DTGVSQNPRHKITKRGQNVTFRCDPISEHNRLYWYRQTLGQGPEFLTYFQNEAQLEKSRLLSDRFSAERPKGSFSTLEIQRTEQGDSAMYLCASSPRGGGGTYEQYFGPGTRLTVT.

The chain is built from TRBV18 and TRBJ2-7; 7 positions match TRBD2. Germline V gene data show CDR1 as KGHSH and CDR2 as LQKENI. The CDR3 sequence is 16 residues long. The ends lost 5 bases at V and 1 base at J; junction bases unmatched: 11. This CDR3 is CASSTQPSGSSYEQYF. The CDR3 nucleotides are TGTGCCAGCTCAACGCAGCCTAGCGGAAGTTCCTACGAGCAGTACTTC.

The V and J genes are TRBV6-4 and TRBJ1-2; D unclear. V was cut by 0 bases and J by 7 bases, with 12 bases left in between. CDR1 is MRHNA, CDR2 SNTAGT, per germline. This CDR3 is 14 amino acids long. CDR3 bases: TGTGCCAGCAGTGACTCTTTCCTTAGTCGTGGCTACACCTTC. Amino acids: CASSDSFLSRGYTF.

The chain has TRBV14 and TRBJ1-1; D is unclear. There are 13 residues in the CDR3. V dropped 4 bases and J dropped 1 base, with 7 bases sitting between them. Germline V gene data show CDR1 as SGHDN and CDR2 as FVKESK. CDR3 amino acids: CASSPSPNTEAFF. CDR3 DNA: TGTGCCAGCAGCCCGTCCCCGAACACTGAAGCTTTCTTT.

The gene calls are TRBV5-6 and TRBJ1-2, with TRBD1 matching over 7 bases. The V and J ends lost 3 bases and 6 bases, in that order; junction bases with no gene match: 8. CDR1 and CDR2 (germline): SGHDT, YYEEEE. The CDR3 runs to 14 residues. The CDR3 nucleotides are TGTGCCAGCAGCTCGGAGGGGGCTAGTCATGGCTACACCTTC. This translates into CASSSEGASHGYTF. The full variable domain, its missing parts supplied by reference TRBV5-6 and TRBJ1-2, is DAGVTQSPTHLIKTRGQQVTLRCSPKSGHDTVSWYQQALGQGPQFIFQYYEEEERQRGNFPDRFSGHQFPNYSSELNVNALLLGDSALYLCASSSEGASHGYTFGSGTRLTVV.

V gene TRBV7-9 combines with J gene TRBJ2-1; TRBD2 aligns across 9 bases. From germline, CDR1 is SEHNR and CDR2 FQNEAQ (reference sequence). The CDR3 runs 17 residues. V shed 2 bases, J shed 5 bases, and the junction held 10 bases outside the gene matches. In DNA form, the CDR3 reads TGTGCCAGCAGCTTATCTCCGACTAGCGGCGCCCACAATGAGCAGTTCTTC. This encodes CASSLSPTSGAHNEQFF.

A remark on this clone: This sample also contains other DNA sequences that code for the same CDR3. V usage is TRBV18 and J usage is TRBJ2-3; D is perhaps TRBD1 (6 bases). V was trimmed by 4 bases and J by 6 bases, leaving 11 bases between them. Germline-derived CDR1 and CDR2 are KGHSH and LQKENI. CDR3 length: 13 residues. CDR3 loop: CASSQGVPDTQYF. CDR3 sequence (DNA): TGTGCCAGCTCACAGGGGGTCCCGGATACGCAGTATTTT.

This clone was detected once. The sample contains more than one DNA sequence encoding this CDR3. CDR3 nucleotides: TGTGCCAGCAGTTTATCTGGCGGAAACACCATATATTTT. It encodes CASSLSGGNTIYF. The V call is TRBV27, the J call TRBJ1-3; D unresolved. The CDR3 is 13 residues long. Trimming removed 0 bases at V and 4 bases at J, with 4 bases between. Germline CDR1 and CDR2: MNHEY and SMNVEV (reference sequence).

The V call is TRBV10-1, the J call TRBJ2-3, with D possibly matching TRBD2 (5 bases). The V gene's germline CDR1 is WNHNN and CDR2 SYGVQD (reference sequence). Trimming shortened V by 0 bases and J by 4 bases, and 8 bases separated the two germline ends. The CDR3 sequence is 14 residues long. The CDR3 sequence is CASSESLAADTQYF. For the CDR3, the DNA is TGCGCCAGCAGTGAGTCCCTAGCCGCAGATACGCAGTATTTT.

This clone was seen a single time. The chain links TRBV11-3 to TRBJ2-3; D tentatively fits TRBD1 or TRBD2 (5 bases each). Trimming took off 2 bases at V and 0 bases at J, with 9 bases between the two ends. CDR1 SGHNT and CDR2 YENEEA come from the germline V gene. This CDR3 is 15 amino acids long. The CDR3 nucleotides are TGTGCCAGCAGCTTACAGGGCGGGAGCACAGATACGCAGTATTTT. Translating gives CASSLQGGSTDTQYF.

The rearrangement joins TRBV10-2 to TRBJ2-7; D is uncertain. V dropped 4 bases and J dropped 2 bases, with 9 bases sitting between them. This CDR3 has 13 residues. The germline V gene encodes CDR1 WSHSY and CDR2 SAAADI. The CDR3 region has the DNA TGCGCCAGCAGTGCCACTGATACCTACGAGCAGTACTTC. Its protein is CASSATDTYEQYF.